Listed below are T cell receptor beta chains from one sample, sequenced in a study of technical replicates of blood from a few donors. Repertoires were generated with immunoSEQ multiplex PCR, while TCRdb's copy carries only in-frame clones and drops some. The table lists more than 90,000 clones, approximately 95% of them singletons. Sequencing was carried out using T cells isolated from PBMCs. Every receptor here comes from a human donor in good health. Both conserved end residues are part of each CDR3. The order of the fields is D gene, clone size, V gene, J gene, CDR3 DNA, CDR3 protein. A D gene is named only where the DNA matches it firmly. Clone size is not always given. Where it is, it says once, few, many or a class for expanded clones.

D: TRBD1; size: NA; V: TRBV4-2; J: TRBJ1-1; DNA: TGTGCCAGCAGCCAAAAGACAGGGGAAACTGAAGCTTTCTTT; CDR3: CASSQKTGETEAFF
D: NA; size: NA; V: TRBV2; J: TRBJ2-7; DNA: TGTGCCAGTATAGGGACAATCTACGAGCAGTACTTC; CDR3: CASIGTIYEQYF
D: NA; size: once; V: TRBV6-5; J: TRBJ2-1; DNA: TGTGCCAGCAGCCCCGGGACTGGGCCCAATGAGCAGTTCTTC; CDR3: CASSPGTGPNEQFF
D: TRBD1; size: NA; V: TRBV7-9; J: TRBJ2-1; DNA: TGTGCCAGCAGCAGGACAGGGGCCTACAATGAGCAGTTCTTC; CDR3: CASSRTGAYNEQFF
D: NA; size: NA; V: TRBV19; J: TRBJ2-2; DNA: TGTGCCAGTAGTATTGTAGGGCGGGATGGTCGTCCCGGGGAGCTGTTTTTT; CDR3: CASSIVGRDGRPGELFF
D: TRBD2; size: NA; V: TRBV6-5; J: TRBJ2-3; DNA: TGTGCCAGCAGTTTGCTAGCGGGCTTCACAGATACGCAGTATTTT; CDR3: CASSLLAGFTDTQYF
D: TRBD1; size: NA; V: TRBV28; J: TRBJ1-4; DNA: TGTGCCAGCAGTTTATCAGGGACAGGGGGCCTGGCGGGAAAACTGTTTTTT; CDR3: CASSLSGTGGLAGKLFF
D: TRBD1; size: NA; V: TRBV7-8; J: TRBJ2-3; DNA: TGTGCCAGCAGCTCAAAGACAGGGGTTACAGATACGCAGTATTTT; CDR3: CASSSKTGVTDTQYF
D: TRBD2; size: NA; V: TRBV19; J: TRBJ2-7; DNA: TGTGCCAGTAGTACAGGACTAGGCTCCTACGAGCAGTACTTC; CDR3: CASSTGLGSYEQYF
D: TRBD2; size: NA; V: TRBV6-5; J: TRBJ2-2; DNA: TGTGCCAGCAGTCAGGGACTAGCCGGGGAGCTGTTTTTT; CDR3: CASSQGLAGELFF